Presented here are 14 T cell receptor beta chains from one specimen sequenced in a study of cytomegalovirus exposure and HLA in healthy donors. Vbeta (60) and Jbeta (13) primers were used in the PCR. Produced via immunoSEQ multiplex PCR; TCRdb's table is partial and in-frame only. This table holds some 150,000 clones, about four fifths found once. Sequenced: PBMCs. These receptors were obtained from a male donor in good health and CMV-seronegative.

V usage is TRBV6-5 and J usage is TRBJ1-1, with D perhaps TRBD1 (5 bases). Germline V gene sequence: CDR1 MNHEY, CDR2 SVGAGI. V was cut by 2 bases and J by 3 bases, with 16 bases left in between. The CDR3 length is 16 residues. CDR3 amino acids: CASSYLFGRGHTEAFF. CDR3 coding DNA: TGTGCCAGCAGTTACCTCTTCGGGAGGGGACACACTGAAGCTTTCTTT.

In its sample, this clone was seen once. The V and J genes are TRBV11-3 and TRBJ1-6; tentatively, D is TRBD1 (6 bases). Trimming stripped 6 bases from V and 13 bases from J, with 22 bases between. Per germline, CDR1 SGHNT and CDR2 YENEEA. CDR3 size: 15 residues. DNA for the CDR3: TGTGCCAGCAGTCCCCCGGGAGGCTGGGGGCGCCCCCTCCACTTT. As protein: CASSPPGGWGRPLHF.

The rearrangement joins TRBV6-5 to TRBJ2-1, with 8 bases that match TRBD2. V lost 5 bases to trimming and J lost 6 bases; unmatched junction nucleotides: 9. The CDR3 extends over 15 amino acids. From germline, CDR1 is MNHEY and CDR2 SVGAGI. The CDR3 bases are TGTGCCAGCAGTCCACGGGGGGGCCTTTCCAATGAGCAGTTCTTC. This codes for CASSPRGGLSNEQFF.

The V gene is TRBV29-1, the J gene TRBJ2-4, with a tentative D call TRBD1 (5 bases). V gave up 5 bases and J gave up 3 bases, with 8 bases separating them. CDR3 length: 12 amino acids. The germline V gene encodes CDR1 SQVTM and CDR2 ANQGSEA. CDR3 nucleotides: TGCAGCGTTCAGACAGTCAAAAACATTCAGTACTTC. Protein: CSVQTVKNIQYF.

The rearrangement joins TRBV27 to TRBJ1-1, with 8 nucleotides matching TRBD1. V shed 6 bases and J 5 bases; nucleotides not matched to a gene: 5. This CDR3 is built from 13 residues. CDR1 and CDR2 from the germline V gene are MNHEY and SMNVEV (reference sequence). The DNA for the CDR3 is TGTGCCAGCAGACCTGACAGGGGAACTGAAGCTTTCTTT. Amino acid sequence: CASRPDRGTEAFF.

The chain carries TRBV6-1 and TRBJ1-2; D might be TRBD1 (5 bases). V lost 5 bases and J lost 5, with 18 bases in between. The germline V gene encodes CDR1 MNHNS and CDR2 SASEGT. The CDR3 extends over 15 amino acids. The DNA of the CDR3 is TGTGCCAGCAGTCTCAGCCGCGGGACGGTATATGGCTACACCTTC. This translates into CASSLSRGTVYGYTF.

The J gene is TRBJ1-1, the V gene TRBV6-5, with a weak D call TRBD1 (6 bases). Between the trimmed V and J ends, which lost 2 bases and 6 bases, there was a span of 13 bases. This CDR3 is 14 amino acids long. Germline assignment: CDR1 MNHEY and CDR2 SVGAGI. DNA of the CDR3: TGTGCCAGCAGTTACCAGGGGAGTGGAGCTGAAGCTTTCTTT. It is translated as CASSYQGSGAEAFF.

J is TRBJ2-5 and V is TRBV11-2; TRBD1 aligns across 7 bases. TRBJ2-7 explains the end of the DNA better; the J call may be wrong. The germline CDR1 and CDR2 sequences are SGHAT and FQNNGV. The CDR3 loop spans 13 amino acids. The DNA of the CDR3 is TGTGCCAGCAGCTCACCACAGGGGTACGAGCAGTACTTC. Protein: CASSSPQGYEQYF.

The J gene is TRBJ1-5, the V gene TRBV5-1, with D perhaps matching TRBD1 (5 bases). Germline loops: CDR1 SGHRS, CDR2 YFSETQ. The CDR3 length is 15 residues. The germline V and J ends were trimmed by 0 bases and 0 bases, with 7 bases remaining between them. CDR3 region: CASSLEGYSNQPQHF. The CDR3, as DNA: TGCGCCAGCAGCTTGGAGGGGTATAGCAATCAGCCCCAGCATTTT.

This chain links TRBV10-3 with TRBJ1-6; D possibly corresponds to TRBD1 (6 bases). Trimming removed 0 bases from V and 1 base from J, with 13 bases in between. The CDR3 has 18 residues. Germline V gene lookup returns CDR1 ENHRY and CDR2 SYGVKD. DNA of the CDR3: TGTGCCATCAGTGAGTCCCAAACAGGGAGTTCCTATAATTCACCCCTCCACTTT. This gives the protein CAISESQTGSSYNSPLHF.

The V and J genes are TRBV10-1 and TRBJ2-1; possibly TRBD1 for D (6 bases). The germline CDR1 and CDR2 sequences are WNHNN and SYGVQD (reference sequence). CDR3 size: 18 residues. Trimming removed 2 bases from V and 5 bases from J, with 22 bases in between. The CDR3 here is CASSESIRGKDPNNEQFF. CDR3 nucleotide sequence: TGCGCCAGCAGTGAGAGTATAAGGGGGAAAGACCCCAACAATGAGCAGTTCTTC.

The chain couples TRBV5-1 to TRBJ2-3; tentative D call: TRBD2 (5 bases). The V gene lost 0 bases and the J gene lost 1 base, with 12 bases spanning the gap. The CDR3 has 16 amino acids. From germline, CDR1 is SGHRS and CDR2 YFSETQ. The CDR3 spells CASSLEGVQGTDTQYF. CDR3 nucleotides: TGCGCCAGCAGCTTGGAGGGAGTCCAAGGCACAGATACGCAGTATTTT.

Only a few counts were recorded for this clone. The rearrangement joins TRBV6-5 to TRBJ1-1; TRBD1 aligns across 8 bases. This CDR3 has 13 amino acids. The trim removed 6 bases at V and 4 bases at J, leaving 4 bases unmatched. Per the germline V gene, CDR1 is MNHEY and CDR2 is SVGAGI. The CDR3 DNA is TGTGCCAGCAGGTCAACAGGGGGCACTGAAGCTTTCTTT. It translates to CASRSTGGTEAFF.

This clone was counted a single time. V gene TRBV7-9 combines with J gene TRBJ1-1, with unresolved D. CDR1 and CDR2 from the germline V gene are SEHNR and FQNEAQ (reference sequence). The CDR3 contains 13 residues. V lost 6 bases and J lost 1, with 9 bases in between. The CDR3 bases are TGTGCCAGCAGAATTCAGTGGAACACTGAAGCTTTCTTT. Translated, it gives CASRIQWNTEAFF.